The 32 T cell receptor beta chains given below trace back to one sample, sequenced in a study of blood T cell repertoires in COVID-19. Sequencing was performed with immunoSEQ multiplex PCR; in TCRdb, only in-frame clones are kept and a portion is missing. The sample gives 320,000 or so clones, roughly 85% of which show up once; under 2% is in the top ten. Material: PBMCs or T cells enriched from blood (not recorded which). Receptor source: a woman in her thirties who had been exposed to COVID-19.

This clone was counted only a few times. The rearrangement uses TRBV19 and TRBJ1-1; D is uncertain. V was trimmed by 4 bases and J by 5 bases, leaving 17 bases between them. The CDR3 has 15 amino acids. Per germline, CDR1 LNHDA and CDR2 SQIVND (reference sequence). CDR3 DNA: TGTGCCAGTAGTAAGTCAGGTGTGCCCCTAACTGAAGCTTTCTTT. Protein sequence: CASSKSGVPLTEAFF.

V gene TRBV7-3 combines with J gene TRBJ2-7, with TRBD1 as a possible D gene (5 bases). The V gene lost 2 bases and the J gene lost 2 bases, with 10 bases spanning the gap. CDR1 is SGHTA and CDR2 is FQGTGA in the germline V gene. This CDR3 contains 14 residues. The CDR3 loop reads CASSLGHIPYEQYF. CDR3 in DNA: TGTGCCAGCAGCTTAGGACACATTCCCTACGAGCAGTACTTC. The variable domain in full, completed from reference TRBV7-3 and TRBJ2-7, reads GAGVSQTPSNKVTEKGKYVELRCDPISGHTALYWYRQSLGQGPEFLIYFQGTGAADDSGLPNDRFFAVRPEGSVSTLKIQRTERGDSAVYLCASSLGHIPYEQYFGPGTRLTVT.

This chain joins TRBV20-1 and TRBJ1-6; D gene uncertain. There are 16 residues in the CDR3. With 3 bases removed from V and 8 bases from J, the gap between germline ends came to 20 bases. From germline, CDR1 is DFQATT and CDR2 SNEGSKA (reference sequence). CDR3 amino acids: CSASYTGLQVDSPLHF. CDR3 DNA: TGCAGTGCTAGTTATACGGGGTTACAAGTCGATTCACCCCTCCACTTT.

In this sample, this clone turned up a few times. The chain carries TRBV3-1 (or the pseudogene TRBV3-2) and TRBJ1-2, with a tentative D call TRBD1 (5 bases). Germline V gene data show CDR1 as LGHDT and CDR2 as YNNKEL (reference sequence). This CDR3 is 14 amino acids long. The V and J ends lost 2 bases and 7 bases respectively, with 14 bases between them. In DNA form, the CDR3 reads TGTGCCAGCAGCCAAAAACCGGGACTAAGTGGCTACACCTTC. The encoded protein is CASSQKPGLSGYTF.

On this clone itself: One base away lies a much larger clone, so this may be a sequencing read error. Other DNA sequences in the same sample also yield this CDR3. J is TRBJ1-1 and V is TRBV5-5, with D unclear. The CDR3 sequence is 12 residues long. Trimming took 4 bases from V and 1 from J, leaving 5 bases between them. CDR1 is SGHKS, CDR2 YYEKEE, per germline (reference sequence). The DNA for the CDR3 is TGTGCCAGCAGCCCGGGGAACACTGAAGCTTTCTTT. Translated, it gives CASSPGNTEAFF.

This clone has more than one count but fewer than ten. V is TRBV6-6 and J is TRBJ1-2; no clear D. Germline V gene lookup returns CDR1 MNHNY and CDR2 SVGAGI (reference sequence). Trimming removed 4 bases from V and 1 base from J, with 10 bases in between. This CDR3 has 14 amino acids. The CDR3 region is CASSSGLGNYGYTF. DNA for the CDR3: TGTGCCAGCAGTTCAGGCCTTGGTAACTATGGCTACACCTTC.

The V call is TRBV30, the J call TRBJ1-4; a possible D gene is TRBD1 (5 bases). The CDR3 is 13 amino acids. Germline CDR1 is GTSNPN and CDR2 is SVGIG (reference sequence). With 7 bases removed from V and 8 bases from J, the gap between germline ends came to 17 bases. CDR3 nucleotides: TGTGCCTTTATCGGAGGGGCGGGCGAAAAACTGTTTTTT. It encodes CAFIGGAGEKLFF.

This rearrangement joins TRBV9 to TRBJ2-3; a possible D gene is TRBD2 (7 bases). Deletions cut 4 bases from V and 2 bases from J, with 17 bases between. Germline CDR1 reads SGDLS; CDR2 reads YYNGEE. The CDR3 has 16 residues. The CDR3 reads CASSTRRGANTDTQYF. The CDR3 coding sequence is TGTGCCAGCAGCACCCGCCGGGGGGCAAACACAGATACGCAGTATTTT.

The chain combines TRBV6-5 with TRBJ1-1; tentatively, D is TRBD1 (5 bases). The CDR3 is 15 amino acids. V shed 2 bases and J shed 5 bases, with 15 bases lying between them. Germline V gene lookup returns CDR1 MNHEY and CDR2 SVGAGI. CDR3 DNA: TGTGCCAGCAGTTACCGTCCGGGGGTGGGGACTGAAGCTTTCTTT. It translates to CASSYRPGVGTEAFF.

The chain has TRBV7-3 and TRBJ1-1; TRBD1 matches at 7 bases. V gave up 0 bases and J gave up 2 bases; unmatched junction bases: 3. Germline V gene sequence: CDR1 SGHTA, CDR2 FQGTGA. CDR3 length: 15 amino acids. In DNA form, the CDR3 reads TGTGCCAGCAGCTTAACTCGACAGGGCAACACTGAAGCTTTCTTT. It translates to CASSLTRQGNTEAFF.

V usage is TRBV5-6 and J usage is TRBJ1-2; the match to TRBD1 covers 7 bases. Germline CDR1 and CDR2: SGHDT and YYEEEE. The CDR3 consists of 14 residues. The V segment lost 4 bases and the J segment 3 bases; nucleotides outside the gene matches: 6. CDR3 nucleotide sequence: TGTGCCAGCAGCCCCGACAGGGCTCACTATGGCTACACCTTC. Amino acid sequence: CASSPDRAHYGYTF.

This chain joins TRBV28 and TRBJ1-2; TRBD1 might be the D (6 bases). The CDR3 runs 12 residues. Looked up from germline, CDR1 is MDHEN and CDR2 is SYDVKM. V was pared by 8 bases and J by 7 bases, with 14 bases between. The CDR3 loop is CASAYRAGGYTF. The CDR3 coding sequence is TGTGCCAGCGCCTACAGGGCGGGTGGCTACACCTTC.

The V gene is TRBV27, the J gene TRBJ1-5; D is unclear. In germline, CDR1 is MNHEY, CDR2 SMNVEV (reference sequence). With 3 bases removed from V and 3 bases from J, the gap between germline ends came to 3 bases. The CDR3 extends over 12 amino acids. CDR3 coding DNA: TGTGCCAGCAGTTTCTTCAATCAGCCCCAGCATTTT. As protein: CASSFFNQPQHF.

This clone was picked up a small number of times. In nucleotides, the CDR3 is TGTGCCAGCAGCTCCTGGACAGGAGGTTTAGGGAAGCCCCAGCATTTT. Its protein is CASSSWTGGLGKPQHF. This chain connects TRBV5-5 to TRBJ1-5, with 7 nucleotides matching TRBD1. V lost 3 bases to trimming and J lost 8 bases; unmatched junction nucleotides: 14. The CDR3 length is 16 residues. Per germline, CDR1 SGHKS and CDR2 YYEKEE (reference sequence).

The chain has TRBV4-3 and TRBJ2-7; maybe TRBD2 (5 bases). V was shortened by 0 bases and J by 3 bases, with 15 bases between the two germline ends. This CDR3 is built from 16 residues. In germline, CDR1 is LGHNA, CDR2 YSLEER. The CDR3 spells CASSQDLGPADYEQYF. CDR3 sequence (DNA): TGCGCCAGCAGCCAAGATTTAGGCCCAGCGGACTACGAGCAGTACTTC.

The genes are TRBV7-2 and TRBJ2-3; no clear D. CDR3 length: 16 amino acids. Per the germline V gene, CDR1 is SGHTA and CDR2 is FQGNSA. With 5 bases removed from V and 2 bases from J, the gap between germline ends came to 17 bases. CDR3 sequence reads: CASSLGSVFNTDTQYF. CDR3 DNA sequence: TGTGCCAGCAGCCTAGGGTCAGTATTCAACACAGATACGCAGTATTTT.

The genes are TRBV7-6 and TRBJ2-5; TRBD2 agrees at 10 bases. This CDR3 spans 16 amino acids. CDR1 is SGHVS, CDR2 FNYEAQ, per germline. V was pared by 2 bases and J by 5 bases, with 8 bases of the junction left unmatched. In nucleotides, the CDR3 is TGTGCCAGCAGCTTAACTTGGGGACTAGCGACGGAGACCCAGTACTTC. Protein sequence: CASSLTWGLATETQYF.

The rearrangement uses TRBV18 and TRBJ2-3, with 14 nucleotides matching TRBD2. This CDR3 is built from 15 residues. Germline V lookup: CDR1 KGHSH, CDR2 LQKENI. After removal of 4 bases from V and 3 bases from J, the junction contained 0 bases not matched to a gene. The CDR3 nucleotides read TGTGCCAGCTCACGGACTAGCGGGGGGACAGATACGCAGTATTTT. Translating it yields CASSRTSGGTDTQYF.

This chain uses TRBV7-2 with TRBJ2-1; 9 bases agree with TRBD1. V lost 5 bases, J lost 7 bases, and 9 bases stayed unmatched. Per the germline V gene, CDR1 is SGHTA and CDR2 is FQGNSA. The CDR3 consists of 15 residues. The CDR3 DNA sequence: TGTGCCAGCAGCCTAGGACAGGGGCCTTTAAATGAGCAGTTCTTC. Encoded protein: CASSLGQGPLNEQFF. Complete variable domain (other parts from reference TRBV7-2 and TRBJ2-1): GAGVSQSPSNKVTEKGKDVELRCDPISGHTALYWYRQSLGQGLEFLIYFQGNSAPDKSGLPSDRFSAERTGGSVSTLTIQRTQQEDSAVYLCASSLGQGPLNEQFFGPGTRLTVL.

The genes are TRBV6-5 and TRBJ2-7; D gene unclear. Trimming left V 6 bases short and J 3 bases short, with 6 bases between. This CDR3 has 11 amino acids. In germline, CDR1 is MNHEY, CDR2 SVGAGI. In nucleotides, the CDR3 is TGTGCCAGCAGCCTATACTACGAGCAGTACTTC. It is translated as CASSLYYEQYF.

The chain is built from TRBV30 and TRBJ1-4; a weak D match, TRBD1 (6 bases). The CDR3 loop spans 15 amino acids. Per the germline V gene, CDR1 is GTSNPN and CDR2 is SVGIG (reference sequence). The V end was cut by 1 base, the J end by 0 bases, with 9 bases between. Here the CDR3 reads CAWSGQATTNEKLFF. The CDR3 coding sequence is TGTGCCTGGAGTGGACAGGCTACAACTAATGAAAAACTGTTTTTT.

The CDR3 DNA is TGTGCCAGCAGGAATGGACAAGCCTACGAGCAGTACTTC. It translates to CASRNGQAYEQYF. The chain combines TRBV6-5 with TRBJ2-7; maybe TRBD1 (5 bases). Per germline, CDR1 MNHEY and CDR2 SVGAGI. The CDR3 has 13 amino acids. Trimming pared 6 bases from V and 2 bases from J, leaving 11 bases between.

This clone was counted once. CDR3 sequence (DNA): TGTGCCAGCAGTGAGGTGGGACTCCACTCCTACAATGAGCAGTTCTTC. Its translation is CASSEVGLHSYNEQFF. This chain joins TRBV6-1 and TRBJ2-1; a possible D gene is TRBD2 (6 bases). Trimming cost V 3 bases and J 0 bases, with 12 bases left between them. Germline CDR1 is MNHNS and CDR2 is SASEGT. CDR3 length equals 16 residues.

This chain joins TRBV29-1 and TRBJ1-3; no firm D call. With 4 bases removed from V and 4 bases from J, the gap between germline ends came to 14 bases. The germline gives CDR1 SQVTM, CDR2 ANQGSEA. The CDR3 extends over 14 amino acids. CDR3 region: CSVGSGEAGNTIYF. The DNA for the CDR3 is TGCAGCGTTGGAAGTGGGGAGGCGGGAAACACCATATATTTT.

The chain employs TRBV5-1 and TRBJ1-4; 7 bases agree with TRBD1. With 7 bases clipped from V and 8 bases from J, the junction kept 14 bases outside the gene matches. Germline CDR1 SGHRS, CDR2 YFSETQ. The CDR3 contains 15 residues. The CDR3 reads CASGRQGTGEEKLFF. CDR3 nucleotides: TGCGCCAGCGGTCGACAGGGAACGGGTGAGGAAAAACTGTTTTTT.

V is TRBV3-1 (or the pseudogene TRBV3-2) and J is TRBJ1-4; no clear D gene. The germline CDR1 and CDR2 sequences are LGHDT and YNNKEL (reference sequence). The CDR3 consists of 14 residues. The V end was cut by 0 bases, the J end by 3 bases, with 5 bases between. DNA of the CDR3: TGTGCCAGCAGCCAAGATTATGCTAATGAAAAACTGTTTTTT. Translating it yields CASSQDYANEKLFF.

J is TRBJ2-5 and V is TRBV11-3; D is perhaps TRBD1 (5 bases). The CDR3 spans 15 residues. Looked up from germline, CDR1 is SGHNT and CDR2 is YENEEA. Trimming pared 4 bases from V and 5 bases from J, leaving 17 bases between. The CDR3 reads CASSSGRVGRETQYF. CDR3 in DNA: TGTGCCAGCAGCTCCGGCAGGGTGGGTCGGGAGACCCAGTACTTC.

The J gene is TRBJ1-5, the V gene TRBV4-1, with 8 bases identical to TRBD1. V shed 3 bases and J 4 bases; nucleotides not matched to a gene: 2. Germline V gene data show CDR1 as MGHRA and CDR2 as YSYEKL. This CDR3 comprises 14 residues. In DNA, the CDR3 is TGCGCCAGCAGCCACGGACAGGGTAATCAGCCCCAGCATTTT. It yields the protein CASSHGQGNQPQHF.

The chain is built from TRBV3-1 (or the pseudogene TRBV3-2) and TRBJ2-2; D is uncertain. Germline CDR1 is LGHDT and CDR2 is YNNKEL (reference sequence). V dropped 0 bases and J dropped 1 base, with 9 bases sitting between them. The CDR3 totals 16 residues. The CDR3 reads CASSQDNPVNTGELFF. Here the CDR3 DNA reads TGTGCCAGCAGCCAAGATAATCCAGTGAACACCGGGGAGCTGTTTTTT.

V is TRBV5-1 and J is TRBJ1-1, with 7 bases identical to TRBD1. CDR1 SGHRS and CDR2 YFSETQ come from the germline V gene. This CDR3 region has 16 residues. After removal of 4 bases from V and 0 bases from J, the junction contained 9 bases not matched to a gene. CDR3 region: CASSPYRGQMNTEAFF. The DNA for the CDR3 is TGCGCCAGCAGCCCCTACAGGGGACAGATGAACACTGAAGCTTTCTTT.

Here the CDR3 reads CASSFTQRKLAGAPDTQYF. In nucleotides, the CDR3 is TGTGCCAGCAGTTTCACCCAGAGAAAACTAGCGGGGGCCCCAGATACGCAGTATTTT. The chain carries TRBV6-2 or TRBV6-3 and TRBJ2-3; TRBD2 agrees at 11 bases. Germline assignment: CDR1 MNHEY and CDR2 SVGEGT. The CDR3 totals 19 residues. Losses at the gene ends were 4 bases for V and 4 bases for J; bases not matched to a gene: 16.

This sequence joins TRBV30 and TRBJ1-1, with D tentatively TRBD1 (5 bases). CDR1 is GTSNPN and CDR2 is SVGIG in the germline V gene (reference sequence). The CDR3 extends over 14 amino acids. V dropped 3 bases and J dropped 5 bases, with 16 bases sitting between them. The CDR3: CAWRGGVLGTEAFF. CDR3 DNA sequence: TGTGCCTGGAGGGGAGGGGTCCTGGGGACTGAAGCTTTCTTT.